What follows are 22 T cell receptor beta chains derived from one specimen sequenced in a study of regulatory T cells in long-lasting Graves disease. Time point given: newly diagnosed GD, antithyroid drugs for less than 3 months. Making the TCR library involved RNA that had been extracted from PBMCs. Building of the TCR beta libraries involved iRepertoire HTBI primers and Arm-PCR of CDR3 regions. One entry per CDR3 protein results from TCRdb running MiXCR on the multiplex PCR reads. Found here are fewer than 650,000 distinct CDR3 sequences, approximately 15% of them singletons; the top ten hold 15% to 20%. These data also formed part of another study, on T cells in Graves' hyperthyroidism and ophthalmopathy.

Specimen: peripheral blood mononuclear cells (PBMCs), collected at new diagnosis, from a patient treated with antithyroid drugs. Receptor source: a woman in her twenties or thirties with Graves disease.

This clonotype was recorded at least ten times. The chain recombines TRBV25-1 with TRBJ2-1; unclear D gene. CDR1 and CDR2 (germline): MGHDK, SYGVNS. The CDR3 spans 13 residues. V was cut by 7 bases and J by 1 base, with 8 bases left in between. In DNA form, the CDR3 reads TGTGCCAGCATGCGGATATCCTACAATGAGCAGTTCTTC. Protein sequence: CASMRISYNEQFF.

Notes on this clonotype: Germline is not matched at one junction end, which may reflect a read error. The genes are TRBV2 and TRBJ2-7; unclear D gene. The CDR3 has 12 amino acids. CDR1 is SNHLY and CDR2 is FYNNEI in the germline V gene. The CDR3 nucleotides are TGTGCCAGCAAATTAGGTTTGCAGAGGACGGTCTTC. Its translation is CASKLGLQRTVF.

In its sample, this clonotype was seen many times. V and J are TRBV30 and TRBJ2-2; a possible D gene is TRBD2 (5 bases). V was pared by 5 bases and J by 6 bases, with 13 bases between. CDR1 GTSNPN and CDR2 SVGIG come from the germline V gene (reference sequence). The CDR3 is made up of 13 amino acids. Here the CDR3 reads CAWGEGAAGELFF. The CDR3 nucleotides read TGTGCCTGGGGAGAGGGTGCGGCCGGGGAGCTGTTTTTT.

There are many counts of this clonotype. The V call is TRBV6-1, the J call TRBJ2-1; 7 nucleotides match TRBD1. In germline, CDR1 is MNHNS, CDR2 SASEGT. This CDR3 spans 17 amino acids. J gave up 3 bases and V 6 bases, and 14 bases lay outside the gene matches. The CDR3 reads CASRTQGQHPVYNEQFF. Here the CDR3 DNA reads TGTGCCAGCAGGACACAGGGGCAACACCCCGTCTACAATGAGCAGTTCTTC.

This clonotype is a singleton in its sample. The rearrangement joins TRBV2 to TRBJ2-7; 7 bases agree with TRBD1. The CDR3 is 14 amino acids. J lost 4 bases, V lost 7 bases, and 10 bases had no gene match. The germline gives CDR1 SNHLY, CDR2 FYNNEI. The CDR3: CASTVRDRPYEQYF. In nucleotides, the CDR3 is TGTGCCAGCACTGTCCGGGACAGACCTTACGAGCAGTACTTC. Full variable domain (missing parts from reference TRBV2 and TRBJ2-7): EPEVTQTPSHQVTQMGQEVILRCVPISNHLYFYWYRQILGQKVEFLVSFYNNEISEKSEIFDDQFSVERPDGSNFTLKIRSTKLEDSAMYFCASTVRDRPYEQYFGPGTRLTVT.

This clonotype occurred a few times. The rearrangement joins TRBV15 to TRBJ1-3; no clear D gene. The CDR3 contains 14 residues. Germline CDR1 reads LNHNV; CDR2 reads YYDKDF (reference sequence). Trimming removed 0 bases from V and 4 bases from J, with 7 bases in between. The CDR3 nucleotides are TGTGCCACCAGCAGAGACAGGATCGGAAACACCATATATTTT. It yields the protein CATSRDRIGNTIYF.

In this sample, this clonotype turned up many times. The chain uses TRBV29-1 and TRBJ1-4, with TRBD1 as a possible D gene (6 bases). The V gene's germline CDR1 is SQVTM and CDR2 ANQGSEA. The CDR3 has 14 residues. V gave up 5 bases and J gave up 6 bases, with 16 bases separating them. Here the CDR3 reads CSVHGGPEDEKLFF. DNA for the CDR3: TGCAGCGTTCATGGGGGGCCGGAAGATGAAAAACTGTTTTTT.

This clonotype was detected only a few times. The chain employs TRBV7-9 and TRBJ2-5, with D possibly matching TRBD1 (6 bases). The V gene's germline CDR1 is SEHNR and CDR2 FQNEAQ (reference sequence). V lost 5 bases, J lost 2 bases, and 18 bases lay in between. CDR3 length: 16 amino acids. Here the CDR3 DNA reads TGTGCCAGCAGCGTCCGGGACACCGCCATACAAGAGACCCAGTACTTC. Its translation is CASSVRDTAIQETQYF.

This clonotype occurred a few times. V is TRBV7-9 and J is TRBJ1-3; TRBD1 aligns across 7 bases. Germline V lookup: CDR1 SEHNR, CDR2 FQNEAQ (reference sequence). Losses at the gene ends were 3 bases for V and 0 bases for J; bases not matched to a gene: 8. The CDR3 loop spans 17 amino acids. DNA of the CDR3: TGTGCCAGCAGCTTGACAGGGATCCGACTCTCTGGAAACACCATATATTTT. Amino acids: CASSLTGIRLSGNTIYF.

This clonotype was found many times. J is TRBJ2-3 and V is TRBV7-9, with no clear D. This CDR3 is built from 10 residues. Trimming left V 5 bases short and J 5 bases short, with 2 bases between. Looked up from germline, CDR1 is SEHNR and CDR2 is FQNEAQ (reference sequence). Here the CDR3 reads CASSRDTQYF. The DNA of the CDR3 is TGTGCCAGCAGCCGAGATACGCAGTATTTT.

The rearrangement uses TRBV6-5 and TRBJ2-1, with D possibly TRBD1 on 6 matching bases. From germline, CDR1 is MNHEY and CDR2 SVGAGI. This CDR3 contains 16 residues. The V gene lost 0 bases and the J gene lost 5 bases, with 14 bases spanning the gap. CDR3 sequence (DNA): TGTGCCAGCAGTTACTCCATGCTAGCAGGGGACAATGAGCAGTTCTTC. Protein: CASSYSMLAGDNEQFF.

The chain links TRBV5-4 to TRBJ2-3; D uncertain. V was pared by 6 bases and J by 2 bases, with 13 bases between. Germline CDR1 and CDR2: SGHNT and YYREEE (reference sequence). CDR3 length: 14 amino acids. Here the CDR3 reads CASTAGGPTDTQYF. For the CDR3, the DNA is TGTGCCAGCACCGCTGGCGGACCCACAGATACGCAGTATTTT.

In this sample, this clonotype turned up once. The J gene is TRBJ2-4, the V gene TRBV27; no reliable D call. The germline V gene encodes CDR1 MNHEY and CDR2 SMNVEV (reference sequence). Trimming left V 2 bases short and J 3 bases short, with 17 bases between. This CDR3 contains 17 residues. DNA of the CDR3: TGTGCCAGCAGTTTAAGGACGGGCGGTAGAGGCAAAAACATTCAGTACTTC. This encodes CASSLRTGGRGKNIQYF.

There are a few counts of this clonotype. This CDR3 reads CASSVAQGAGSYTF. CDR3 sequence (DNA): TGTGCCAGCAGTGTCGCGCAGGGAGCAGGGAGCTACACCTTC. This chain uses TRBV2 with TRBJ1-2; tentative D call: TRBD1 (5 bases). The germline gives CDR1 SNHLY, CDR2 FYNNEI. The CDR3 is 14 amino acids. The V gene lost 4 bases and the J gene lost 9 bases, with 18 bases spanning the gap.

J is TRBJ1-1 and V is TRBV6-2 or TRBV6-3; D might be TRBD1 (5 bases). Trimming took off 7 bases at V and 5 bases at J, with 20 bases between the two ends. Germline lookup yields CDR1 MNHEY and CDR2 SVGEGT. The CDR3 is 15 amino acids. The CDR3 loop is CASTPGLGVGTEAFF. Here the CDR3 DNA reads TGTGCCAGCACACCCGGACTGGGGGTGGGAACTGAAGCTTTCTTT.

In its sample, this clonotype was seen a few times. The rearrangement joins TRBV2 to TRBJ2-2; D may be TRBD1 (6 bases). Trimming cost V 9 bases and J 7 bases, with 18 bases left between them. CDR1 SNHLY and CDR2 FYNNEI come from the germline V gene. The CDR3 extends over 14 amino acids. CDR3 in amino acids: CASSTGSRDGELFF. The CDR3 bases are TGTGCCAGTTCAACAGGGAGTCGTGACGGGGAGCTGTTTTTT.

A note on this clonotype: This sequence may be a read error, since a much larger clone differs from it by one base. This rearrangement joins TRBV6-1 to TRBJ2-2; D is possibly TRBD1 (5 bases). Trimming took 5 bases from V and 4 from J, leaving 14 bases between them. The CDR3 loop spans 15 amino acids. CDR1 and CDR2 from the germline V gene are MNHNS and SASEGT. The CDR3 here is CASSHGTGGTGELFF. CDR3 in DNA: TGTGCCAGCAGTCACGGTACAGGTGGCACCGGGGAGCTGTTTTTT.

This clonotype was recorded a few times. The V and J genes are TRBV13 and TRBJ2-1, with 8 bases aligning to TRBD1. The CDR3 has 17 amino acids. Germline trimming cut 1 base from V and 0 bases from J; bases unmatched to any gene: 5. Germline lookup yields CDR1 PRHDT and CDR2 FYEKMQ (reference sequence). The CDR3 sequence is CASSLAPGQGSYNEQFF. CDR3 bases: TGTGCCAGCAGCTTAGCACCCGGACAGGGCTCCTACAATGAGCAGTTCTTC.

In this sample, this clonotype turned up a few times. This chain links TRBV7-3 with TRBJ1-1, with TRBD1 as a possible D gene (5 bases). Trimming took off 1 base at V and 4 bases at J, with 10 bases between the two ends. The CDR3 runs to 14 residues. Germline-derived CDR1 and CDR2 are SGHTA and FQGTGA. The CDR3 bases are TGTGCCAGCAGCTTAAGCCCCGGGACCACTGAAGCTTTCTTT. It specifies CASSLSPGTTEAFF.

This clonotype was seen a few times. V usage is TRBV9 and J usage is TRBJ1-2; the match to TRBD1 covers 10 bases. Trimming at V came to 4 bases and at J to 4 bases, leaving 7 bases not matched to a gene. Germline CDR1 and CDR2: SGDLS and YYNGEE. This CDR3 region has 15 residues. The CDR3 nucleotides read TGTGCCAGCAGCCCTCGGACAGGGGGTATCTATGGCTACACCTTC. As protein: CASSPRTGGIYGYTF.

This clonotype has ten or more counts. The CDR3 nucleotides are TGTGCCAGCAGCGGACAAGACAGGCACACAAATTCACCCCTCCACTTT. Its translation: CASSGQDRHTNSPLHF. The chain recombines TRBV9 with TRBJ1-6, with D maybe TRBD1 (6 bases). CDR1 is SGDLS, CDR2 YYNGEE, per germline. The CDR3 spans 16 residues. V gave up 3 bases and J gave up 7 bases, with 17 bases separating them.

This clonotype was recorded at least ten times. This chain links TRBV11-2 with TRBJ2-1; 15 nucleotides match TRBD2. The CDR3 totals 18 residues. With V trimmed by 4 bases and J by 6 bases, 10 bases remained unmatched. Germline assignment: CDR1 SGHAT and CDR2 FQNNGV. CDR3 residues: CASSSPGLAGGLGNEQFF. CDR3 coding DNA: TGTGCCAGCAGCTCTCCGGGACTAGCGGGGGGTTTAGGCAATGAGCAGTTCTTC. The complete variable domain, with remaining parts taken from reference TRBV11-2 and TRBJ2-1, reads EAGVAQSPRYKIIEKRQSVAFWCNPISGHATLYWYQQILGQGPKLLIQFQNNGVVDDSQLPKDRFSAERLKGVDSTLKIQPAKLEDSAVYLCASSSPGLAGGLGNEQFFGPGTRLTVL.